These T cell receptor beta chains were read from a single sample in a study of technical replicates of blood from a handful of donors. Profiled with immunoSEQ multiplex PCR; TCRdb holds only in-frame clones, not every one. The table records 65,000 to 95,000 clones, approximately 93% of them present only once. The specimen sequenced was T cells isolated from PBMCs. Receptor source: a human donor in good health. Each CDR3 is given without its conserved first and last residue.

>TRBJ2-7|TRBV14
ASSLGTGRWEQY
>TRBJ1-5|TRBV6-5
ASREPGLNQPQH
>TRBJ1-1|TRBV7-9
ASSSGQIRVEAF
>TRBJ2-1|TRBV6-5
ASSYSNTGGYNEQF
>TRBJ1-2|TRBV6-5
ASRPASPNGYT
>TRBJ1-1|TRBV7-9
ASSFGQRNTEAF
>TRBJ2-5|TRBV28
ASSSPGLAKETQY
>TRBJ2-7|TRBV6-5
ASSYEPGQGYEQY
>TRBJ2-1|TRBV4-1
ASSLLARGRGYNEQF
>TRBJ2-7|TRBV27
ASSWDSSYEQY
>TRBJ2-4|TRBV6-5
ATRRADIQY
>TRBJ1-5|TRBV9
ASSVEGRINQPQH
>TRBJ1-1|TRBV6-1
AIHTGVNTEAF
>TRBJ2-3|TRBV11-3
ASSSVPTRTGGSTDTQY
>TRBJ2-2|TRBV4-1
ASSQVSGTAGATGELF
>TRBJ2-7|TRBV28
ASSPPGESSSEQY
>TRBJ2-5|TRBV5-4
ASSLWSPGQETQY
>TRBJ2-3|TRBV7-9
ASSLAQNLDTQY
>TRBJ2-5|TRBV5-4
ASSTLAGGPPETQY
>TRBJ2-7|TRBV10-3
AISESVSSEQY
>TRBJ1-2|TRBV15
ATSRDTGINYGYT
>TRBJ2-7|TRBV10-1
ATGEAGRDEQY
>TRBJ2-1|TRBV29-1
SVPRADNEQF